The entry below gives a single TCR beta chain sequence along with its context. Its antigen remains unidentified. Nothing much larger sits one base from this clone, and base qualities are not available. Library preparation employed the immunoSEQ multiplex PCR assay. The multiplex PCR relied on a mix of 60 forward primers for TCR Vbeta segments and 13 reverse primers for TCR Jbeta segments. The CDR3 region of rearranged TCR beta genes was amplified from genomic DNA by a multiplex PCR assay. The amplified TCR beta libraries were sequenced on the Illumina HiSeq System as 87-base-pair reads. The original pipeline was this. In a later analysis, some 80 million unique TCR beta chains were counted across the 650 to 750 repertoires, and around 11 million of these chains were shared by at least two donors. Raw reads were error-corrected and collapsed into unique sequences with a nearest-neighbor algorithm that merged closely related sequences to remove PCR and sequencing errors. Alignment of CDR3 sequences to IMGT reference sequences was used to assign V, D and J gene segments. Each retained sequence needed at least a six-nucleotide match to both a V gene segment and a J gene segment. A rearrangement was called productive if the CDR3 had no stop codons and remained in frame with V and J, and every other rearrangement was called non-productive. CDR3 was defined according to IMGT convention as the region running from the second conserved V-encoded cysteine to the conserved J-encoded phenylalanine. Sequences without an unambiguous match to a single V gene segment were excluded from the earlier analysis of a few hundred of the donors. An earlier analysis of a few hundred of the donors classified V segments as functional when productive rearrangements were above 56.7% and as segregating when the standard deviation between donors was above 5%. A statistical classification framework was built to diagnose cytomegalovirus status from the catalog of TCR beta chain sequences. A later analysis assigned V and J genes by comparing TCR nucleotide sequences with IMGT/GENE-DB human TR gene sequences. A later analysis assigned CDR3 sequences and most-parsimonious VDJ recombination scenarios with the TCRdist pipeline. In a later analysis, each TCR beta chain was defined by its CDR3 amino acid sequence together with its V-gene family, and reads without a unique V-gene family were excluded. To address suspected cross-contamination and a sequencing artifact, a later analysis removed a few hundred highly shared, low-generation-probability nucleotide sequences. In a later analysis, a clonal expansion index for each public chain was calculated from normalized within-repertoire ranks of inferred template counts. Generation probabilities in a later analysis came from a VDJ recombination model fitted to out-of-frame rearrangements, and those results were checked against IGoR. A later analysis scored TCR-TCR, TCR-HLA and TCR-CMV co-occurrence with hypergeometric tests, applying a repertoire-size bias correction to TCR pairs. In a later analysis, false discovery rates were estimated by permuting HLA or CMV assignments 20 times. A later analysis grouped co-occurring TCRs with DBSCAN, adding TCRdist sequence similarity when clustering within HLA-allele-positive subsets. For co-occurrence clustering, repertoires with fewer than 30,000 or more than 120,000 public chains were excluded, along with about five repertoires with anomalous nucleotide sharing. The clones in this table, taken by TCRdb from immuneACCESS, are in-frame only. Not every clone is retained; where verified, under half of the shortfall comes from an unresolved V gene, and the cause of the rest is unknown. The V and J calls and clone size were taken over from that table, and D and trimming were inferred from the DNA. The sample profile shows some 150,000 clones; just under 90% of them were found once. The ten largest clones add up to 4.5% to 6.5% of the sample.

The junction shows trimming of 5 bases on V and 2 bases on J, and the gene matches do not reach 5 bases of it. From its cysteine to its phenylalanine, the CDR3 spans 15 amino acids. Only the CDR3 part of the read is kept: 45 bases, read in frame from the first base. Looking up the germline V gene yields CDR1 MDHEN and CDR2 SYDVKM. The data stem from a study of cytomegalovirus exposure and HLA in healthy donors (dated by TCRdb to between 2016 and 2019). As for the study more broadly: In an earlier analysis of roughly 590 of the donors, less than 350 Gb of sequence data and approximately 120 million unique TCR beta sequences from approximately 180 million T cells were reported. About 310 gigabases of sequencing data and 80 million or so unique TCR sequences were included in an early release covering under 650 HLA-typed donors. Of the roughly 400 genotyped donors, over 70% fell in the genetic ancestry cluster associated with self-reported Caucasian donors. The study aimed to test whether cataloging public T cell receptors could reveal signatures of past pathogen exposure. The T cell repertoires of 550 to 850 subjects were profiled by immunosequencing and related to cytomegalovirus serostatus. A separate validation cohort of approximately 120 different subjects was used in addition to the approximately 610-subject first cohort. The study combined high-throughput TCR immunosequencing, statistical association of individual TCRs with disease status, and machine learning to predict cytomegalovirus infection status. A later analysis re-examined previously published TCR beta repertoires from more than 550 donors and added high-resolution HLA genotyping to investigate patterns of TCR occurrence. The later analysis used no new phenotypic data to find candidate immune exposures, relying instead on TCR beta sequences and their occurrence across donors. An earlier analysis of around 580 of the donors used high-throughput TCR beta sequencing to judge whether each TCR beta V gene segment behaved as functional or pseudogenic. Donor age, sex, ethnicity and CMV serostatus were compiled alongside the repertoire data. Genome-wide SNP genotypes for about 55% of the roughly 670 donors were used in a later genetic analysis, which treated that subset as a discovery cohort. Every repertoire in the discovery cohort had been generated on one and the same sequencing platform. Class I and class II HLA loci were covered by the typing at four-digit resolution. Typing coverage varied by locus: about 629-630 donors for A, B, C, DRB1 and DQB1; roughly 510 for DQA1; nearly 610 for DPA1; some 470 for DPB1. Because of strong linkage in the cohort, roughly five DR-DQ haplotypes were treated as single units for association and clustering. On average, 235,054 unique TCR beta nucleotide sequences were sequenced per donor among 398 genotyped donors of the cohort, with 15% to 20% of those sequences being non-productive.

The cohort comprised some 730 healthy bone marrow donors. Cohort members were all nominally healthy when sampled, although unrecorded immune exposures were likely present. The donor was CMV seronegative and was included in the group of several hundred seronegative cohort members. Each donor provided a peripheral blood sample, and peripheral blood mononuclear cells were used for TCR beta sequencing. Genomic DNA extraction from the blood cell samples was performed with the Qiagen DNeasy Blood Extraction Kit. Study-wide conclusions, independent of this receptor: A further reported finding was that TCR beta sequences accurately predicted the HLA-A and HLA-B alleles for most subjects in the first cohort. In the study, around 150 TCR beta chains were listed as associated with cytomegalovirus. A cluster of highly shared sequence variants was judged likely to represent a technical artifact of the sequencing pipeline. Correlated functional status among segregating V segments might reflect linkage disequilibrium, but an unknown experimental factor could not be ruled out. A later genetic analysis associated a missense DCLRE1C variant with V-gene and J-gene trimming of TCR beta chains, and an independent cohort replicated the association. In a later analysis, HLA-associated TCR beta chains were found to be more clonally expanded and to have lower generation probabilities than equally common non-associated chains. The classifier was reported to diagnose cytomegalovirus status with high specificity and sensitivity in both the original cohort and the validation cohort. A later genetic analysis reported fewer N-insertions in productive TCRs among donors in an Asian-associated ancestry cluster than the roughly 650-donor mean. When HLA alleles, especially DR and DQ, strongly co-occurred, attributing TCR associations to individual alleles was difficult. Across donors, most TCR sequences were observed very rarely, whereas some public TCRs were present in many individuals. Most CMV-associated TCR beta chains appeared to be HLA-restricted in a later analysis, and the HLA associations seemed to be driven largely by CMV exposure. According to a later analysis, TCR association rates differed among HLA loci, with DRB1 alleles showing the most associated TCRs and HLA-C alleles showing the fewest. Because some donors lacked HLA typing at each locus, the association tests relied only on the typed subset. In a later analysis, around 17,000 TCR beta sequences were associated with specific HLA alleles at a false discovery rate of 0.05. Only TCR beta chains were sequenced in this cohort, and the absence of alpha or paired-chain data limited detectable features. In an earlier analysis of some 500 of the donors, most TCR beta V segments were observed in productive rearrangements about 87% or about 30% of the time, broadly matching IMGT annotations. A later analysis reported that several top co-occurrence clusters appeared linked to parvovirus B19, influenza, CMV and Epstein-Barr virus. Presence/absence analyses assumed roughly uniform sequencing depth across donors, an assumption that may not hold. CMV serostatus was the only immune exposure information available for the cohort. The earlier analysis of almost 600 of the donors excluded over 15 rarely observed V segments, including chromosome 9 orphons, because counts were too low. The authors suggested that the approach could potentially be extended to other disease states and immunological phenotypes. A few of the identified cytomegalovirus-associated TCR beta chains were confirmed in vitro to be specific for cytomegalovirus antigens. Some IMGT-functional V segments, including TRBV6-2 and TRBV6-3, could not be distinguished by the 87-base-pair reads and were therefore excluded.

The TCR sequence derives from a young woman in good health and CMV-seronegative. The V gene is TRBV28 and the J gene is TRBJ2-3, and 9 junctional nucleotides match TRBD1. Material: PBMCs. This receptor has the CDR3 CASSVTGGSTDTQYF. The bases are TGTGCCAGCAGTGTGACAGGGGGGTCCACAGATACGCAGTATTTT.